Listed below are T cell receptor beta chains from one sample, sequenced in a study of cytomegalovirus exposure and HLA in healthy donors. Profiled with immunoSEQ multiplex PCR; TCRdb holds only in-frame clones, not every one. The sample lists about 120,000 clones, around 74% occurring once. The material sequenced was PBMCs. Receptor source: a man in his sixties in good health and CMV-seropositive. Each CDR3 is given with its conserved first and last residue. Fields, in order: clone size, V gene, J gene, D gene, CDR3 protein, CDR3 DNA. A D gene is named only where the DNA matches it firmly. Where a row states a size, it is once, few, many or the class of an expanded clone; other rows omit it.

.,TRBV6-5,TRBJ1-1,.,CAIGRLGHTEAFF,TGTGCCATCGGACGCTTGGGGCACACTGAAGCTTTCTTT
.,TRBV6-1,TRBJ1-2,TRBD1,CASSYRGLSYGYTF,TGTGCCAGCAGCTACAGGGGGCTAAGCTATGGCTACACCTTC
.,TRBV18,TRBJ2-6,.,CASSPLSGVGANVLTF,TGTGCCAGCTCACCACTATCCGGGGTTGGGGCCAACGTCCTGACTTTC
once,TRBV5-1,TRBJ2-4,.,CASSLDSRNIQYF,TGCGCCAGCAGCTTGGACAGTAGGAACATTCAGTACTTC
.,TRBV5-4,TRBJ2-1,TRBD2,CASSTGLAGSYNEQFF,TGTGCCAGCAGCACCGGACTAGCGGGGAGCTACAATGAGCAGTTCTTC
.,TRBV28,TRBJ1-2,TRBD1,CASSFEGAWDPYGYTF,TGTGCCAGCAGTTTTGAGGGGGCCTGGGACCCATATGGCTACACCTTC
.,TRBV7-9,TRBJ2-7,TRBD2,CASSGRKGLAYEQYF,TGTGCCAGCAGCGGGCGGAAGGGACTAGCCTACGAGCAGTACTTC
.,TRBV21-1,TRBJ2-3,.,CASSKWSSGRSSDTQYF,TGTGCCAGCAGCAAATGGTCTAGCGGGAGATCGTCAGATACGCAGTATTTT
.,TRBV25-1,TRBJ2-2,.,CASSDGLWGRELFF,TGTGCCAGCAGTGACGGGCTTTGGGGCCGGGAGCTGTTTTTT
.,TRBV7-9,TRBJ2-7,TRBD2,CASSLATSAYYEQYF,TGTGCCAGCAGCTTAGCGACTAGCGCCTACTACGAGCAGTACTTC
.,TRBV5-1,TRBJ2-6,.,CASSLSGVGANVLTF,TGCGCCAGCAGCTTGTCGGGGGTTGGGGCCAACGTCCTGACTTTC